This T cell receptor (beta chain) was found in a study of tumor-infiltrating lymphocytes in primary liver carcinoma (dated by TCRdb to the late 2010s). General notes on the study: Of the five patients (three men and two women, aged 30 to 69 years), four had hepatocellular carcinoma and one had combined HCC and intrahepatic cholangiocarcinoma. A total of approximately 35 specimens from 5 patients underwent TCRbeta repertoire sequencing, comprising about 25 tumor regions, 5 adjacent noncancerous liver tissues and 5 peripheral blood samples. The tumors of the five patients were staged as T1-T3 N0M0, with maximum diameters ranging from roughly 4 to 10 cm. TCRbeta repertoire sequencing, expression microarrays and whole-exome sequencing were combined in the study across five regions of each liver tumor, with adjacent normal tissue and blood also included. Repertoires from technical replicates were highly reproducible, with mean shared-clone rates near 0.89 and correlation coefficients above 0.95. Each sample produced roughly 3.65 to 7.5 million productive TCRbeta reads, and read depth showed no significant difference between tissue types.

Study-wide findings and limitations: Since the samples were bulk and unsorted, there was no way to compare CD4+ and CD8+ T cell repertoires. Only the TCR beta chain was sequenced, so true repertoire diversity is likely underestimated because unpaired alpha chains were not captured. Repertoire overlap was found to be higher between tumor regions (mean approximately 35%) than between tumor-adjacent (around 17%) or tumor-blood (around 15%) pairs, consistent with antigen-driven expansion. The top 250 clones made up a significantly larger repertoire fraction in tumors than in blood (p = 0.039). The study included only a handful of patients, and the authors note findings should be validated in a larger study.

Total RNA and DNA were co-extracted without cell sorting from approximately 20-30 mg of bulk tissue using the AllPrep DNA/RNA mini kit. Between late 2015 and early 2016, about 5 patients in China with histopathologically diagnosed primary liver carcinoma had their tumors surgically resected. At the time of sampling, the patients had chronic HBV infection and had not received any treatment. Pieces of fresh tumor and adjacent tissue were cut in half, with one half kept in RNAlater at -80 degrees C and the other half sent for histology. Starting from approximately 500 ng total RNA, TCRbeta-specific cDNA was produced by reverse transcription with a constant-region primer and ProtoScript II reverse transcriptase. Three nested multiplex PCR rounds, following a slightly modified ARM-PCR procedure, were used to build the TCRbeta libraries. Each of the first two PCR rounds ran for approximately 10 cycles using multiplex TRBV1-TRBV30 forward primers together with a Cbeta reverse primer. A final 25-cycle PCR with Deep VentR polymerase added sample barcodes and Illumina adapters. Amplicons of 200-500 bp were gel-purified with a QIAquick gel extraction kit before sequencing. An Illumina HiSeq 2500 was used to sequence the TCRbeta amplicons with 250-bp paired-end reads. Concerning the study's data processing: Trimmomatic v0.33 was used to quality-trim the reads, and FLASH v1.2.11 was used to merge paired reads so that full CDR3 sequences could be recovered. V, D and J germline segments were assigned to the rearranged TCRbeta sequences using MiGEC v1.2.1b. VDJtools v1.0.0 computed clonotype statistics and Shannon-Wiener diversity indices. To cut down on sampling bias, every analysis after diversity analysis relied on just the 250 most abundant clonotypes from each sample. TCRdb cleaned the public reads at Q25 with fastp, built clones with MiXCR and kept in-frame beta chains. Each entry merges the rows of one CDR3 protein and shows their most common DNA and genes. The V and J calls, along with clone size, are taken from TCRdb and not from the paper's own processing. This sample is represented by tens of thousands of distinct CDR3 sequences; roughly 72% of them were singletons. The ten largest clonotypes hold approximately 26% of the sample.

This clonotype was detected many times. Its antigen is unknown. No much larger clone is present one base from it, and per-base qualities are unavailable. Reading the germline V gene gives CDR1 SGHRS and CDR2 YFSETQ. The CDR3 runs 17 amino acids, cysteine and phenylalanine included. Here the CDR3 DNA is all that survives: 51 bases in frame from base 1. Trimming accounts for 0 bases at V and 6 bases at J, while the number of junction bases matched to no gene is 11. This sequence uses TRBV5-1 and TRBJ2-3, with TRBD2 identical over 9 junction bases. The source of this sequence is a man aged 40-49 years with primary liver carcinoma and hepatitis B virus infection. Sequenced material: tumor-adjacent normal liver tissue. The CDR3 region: CASSLGASGTSPDTQYF. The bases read TGCGCCAGCAGCTTGGGGGCTAGCGGGACCTCCCCGGATACGCAGTATTTT.